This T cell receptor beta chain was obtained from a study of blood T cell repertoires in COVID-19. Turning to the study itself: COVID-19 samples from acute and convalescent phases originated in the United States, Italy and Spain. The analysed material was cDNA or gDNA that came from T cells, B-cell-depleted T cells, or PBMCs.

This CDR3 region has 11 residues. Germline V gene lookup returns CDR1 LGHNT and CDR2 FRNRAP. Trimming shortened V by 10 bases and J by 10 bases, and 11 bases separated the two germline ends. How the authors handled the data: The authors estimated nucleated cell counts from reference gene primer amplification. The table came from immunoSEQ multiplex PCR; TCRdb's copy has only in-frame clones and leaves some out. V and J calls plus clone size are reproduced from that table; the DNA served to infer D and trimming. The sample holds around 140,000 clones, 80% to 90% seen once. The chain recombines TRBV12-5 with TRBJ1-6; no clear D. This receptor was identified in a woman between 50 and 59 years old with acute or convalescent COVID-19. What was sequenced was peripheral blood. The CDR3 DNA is TGTGCTACCAGAATTAAATCACCCCTCCACTTT. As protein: CATRIKSPLHF.